This T cell receptor beta chain is from a study of blood T cell repertoires in COVID-19. Study-level background: COVID-19 samples, acute and convalescent, were from the United States, Italy and Spain. The cDNA or gDNA used as material had been derived from T cells, B-cell-depleted T cells, or PBMCs.

Per the authors' pipeline: Estimated nucleated cell counts came from reference gene primer amplification. Sequenced by immunoSEQ multiplex PCR; TCRdb stores in-frame clones only, minus some. V, J and clone size derive from that table, while D and trimming were established from the DNA sequence. This table holds 200,000 to 300,000 clones, approximately 78% found once. The V segment lost 0 bases and the J segment 0 bases; nucleotides outside the gene matches: 3. In germline, CDR1 is SGHRS, CDR2 YFSETQ. The CDR3 covers 16 residues. Sequenced material: peripheral blood. The sequence was collected from a woman aged 18-35 years with acute or convalescent COVID-19. This sequence joins TRBV5-1 and TRBJ1-5, with 7 bases that match TRBD1. This CDR3 is CASSLGDSYSNQPQHF. CDR3 sequence (DNA): TGCGCCAGCAGCTTGGGGGACAGCTATAGCAATCAGCCCCAGCATTTT.